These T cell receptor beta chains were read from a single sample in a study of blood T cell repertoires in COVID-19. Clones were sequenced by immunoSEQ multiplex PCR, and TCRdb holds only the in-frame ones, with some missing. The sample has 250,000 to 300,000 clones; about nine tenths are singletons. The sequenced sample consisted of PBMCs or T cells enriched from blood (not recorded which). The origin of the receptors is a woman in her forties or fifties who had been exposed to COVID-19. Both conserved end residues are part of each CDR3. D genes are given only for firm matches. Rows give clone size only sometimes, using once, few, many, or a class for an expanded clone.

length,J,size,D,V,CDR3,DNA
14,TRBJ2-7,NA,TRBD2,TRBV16,CASSPRAGSYEQYF,TGTGCCAGCAGCCCAAGAGCGGGGTCCTACGAGCAGTACTTC
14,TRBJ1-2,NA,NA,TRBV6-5,CASRRTSEPYGYTF,TGTGCCAGCAGGAGGACTTCCGAGCCTTATGGCTACACCTTC
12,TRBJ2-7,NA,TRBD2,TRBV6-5,CATRGGVSEQYF,TGTGCCACCCGGGGGGGCGTAAGCGAGCAGTACTTC
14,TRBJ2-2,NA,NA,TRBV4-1,CASSQEGGGGELFF,TGCGCCAGCAGCCAAGAAGGCGGTGGCGGGGAGCTGTTTTTT
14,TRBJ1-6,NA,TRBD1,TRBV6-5,CASNQQGGWRPLHF,TGTGCCAGCAACCAGCAGGGGGGATGGCGACCCCTCCACTTT
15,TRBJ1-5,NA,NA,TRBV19,CASSTRGDNYQPQHF,TGTGCCAGTAGTACCCGGGGAGATAATTATCAGCCCCAGCATTTT
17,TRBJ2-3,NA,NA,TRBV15,CATSRRGGGVPRDTQYF,TGTGCCACCAGTCGCAGGGGAGGGGGGGTCCCCCGGGATACGCAGTATTTT
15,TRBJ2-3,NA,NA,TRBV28,CASSPAGVRADTQYF,TGTGCCAGCAGCCCCGCCGGCGTTCGGGCAGATACGCAGTATTTT
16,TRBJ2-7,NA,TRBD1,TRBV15,CATSREGQGRPYEQYF,TGTGCCACCAGCAGAGAAGGACAGGGTCGGCCCTACGAGCAGTACTTC
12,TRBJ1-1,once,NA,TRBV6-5,CASTSGNTEAFF,TGTGCCAGCACAAGCGGGAACACTGAAGCTTTCTTT
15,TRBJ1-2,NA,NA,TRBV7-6,CASSTLDSTNYGYTF,TGTGCCAGCAGCACGCTGGACAGCACTAACTATGGCTACACCTTC
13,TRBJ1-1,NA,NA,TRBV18,CASSPGRQLTAFF,TGTGCCAGCTCACCCGGGCGACAGCTGACAGCTTTCTTT
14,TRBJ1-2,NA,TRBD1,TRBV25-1,CASSAAGGTYGYTF,TGTGCCAGCAGTGCGGCAGGGGGGACCTATGGCTACACCTTC
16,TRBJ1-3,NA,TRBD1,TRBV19,CASSTSRTGAGNTIYF,TGTGCCAGTAGTACCTCCCGGACAGGGGCTGGAAACACCATATATTTT
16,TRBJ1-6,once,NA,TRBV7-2,CASKPVGSSYNSPLHF,TGTGCCAGCAAGCCCGTCGGGAGCTCCTATAATTCACCCCTCCACTTT
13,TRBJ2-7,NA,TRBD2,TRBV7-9,CASSPASGYEQYF,TGTGCCAGCAGCCCAGCTAGCGGCTACGAGCAGTACTTC
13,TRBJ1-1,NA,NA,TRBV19,CASSIQARGEAFF,TGTGCCAGTAGTATCCAAGCGAGGGGGGAAGCTTTCTTT
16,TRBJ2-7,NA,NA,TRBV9,CASSVSPTPGSYEQYF,TGTGCCAGCAGCGTTTCTCCGACCCCAGGATCTTACGAGCAGTACTTC
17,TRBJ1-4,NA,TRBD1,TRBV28,CASSWGGPGQGNEKLFF,TGTGCCAGCAGTTGGGGGGGACCGGGACAGGGGAATGAAAAACTGTTTTTT
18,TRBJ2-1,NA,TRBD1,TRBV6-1,CASSEAKNRDRVFSVQFF,TGTGCCAGCAGTGAAGCCAAGAACCGGGACAGGGTGTTCTCGGTGCAGTTCTTC
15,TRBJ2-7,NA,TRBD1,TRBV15,CATSPSRDRPVEQYF,TGTGCCACCAGCCCAAGCCGGGACAGGCCCGTCGAGCAGTACTTC
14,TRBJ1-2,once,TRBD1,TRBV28,CASSIGTAPRGYTF,TGTGCCAGCAGTATCGGGACAGCCCCTAGGGGCTACACCTTC
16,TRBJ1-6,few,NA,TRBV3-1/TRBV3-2,CASSQDWGHGNSPLHF,TGTGCCAGCAGCCAAGATTGGGGGCACGGTAATTCACCCCTCCACTTT
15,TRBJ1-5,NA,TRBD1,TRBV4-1,CASSRTGDIDQPQHF,TGCGCCAGCAGCCGTACAGGGGATATAGATCAGCCCCAGCATTTT
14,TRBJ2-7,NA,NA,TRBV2,CASSEGAPANEQYF,TGTGCCAGCAGTGAAGGGGCACCAGCTAACGAGCAGTACTTC
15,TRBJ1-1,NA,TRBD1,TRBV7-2,CASSWTGGSATEAFF,TGTGCCAGCAGCTGGACAGGGGGTAGCGCCACTGAAGCTTTCTTT
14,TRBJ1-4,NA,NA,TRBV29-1,CSVVLPTSNEKLFF,TGCAGCGTTGTCCTCCCCACTTCTAATGAAAAACTGTTTTTT
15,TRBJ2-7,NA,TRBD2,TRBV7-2,CASSTLAGRSYEQYF,TGTGCCAGCAGCACCCTAGCGGGGAGGTCCTACGAGCAGTACTTC
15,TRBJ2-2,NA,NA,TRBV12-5,CASGPTGFRTGELFF,TGTGCTAGTGGGCCAACAGGGTTTAGAACCGGGGAGCTGTTTTTT
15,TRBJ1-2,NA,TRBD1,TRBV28,CASSDPPGQANGYTF,TGTGCCAGCAGCGACCCACCGGGACAGGCGAATGGCTACACCTTC
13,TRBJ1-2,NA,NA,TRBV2,CASSQRGFGGYTF,TGTGCCAGCAGCCAAAGGGGGTTCGGTGGCTACACCTTC
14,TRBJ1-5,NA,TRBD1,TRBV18,CASSDRQGDQPQHF,TGTGCCAGCTCAGATAGACAGGGGGATCAGCCCCAGCATTTT
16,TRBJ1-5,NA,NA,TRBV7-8,CASSLGARGAGQPQHF,TGTGCCAGCAGCTTAGGTGCCAGGGGCGCGGGCCAGCCCCAGCATTTT
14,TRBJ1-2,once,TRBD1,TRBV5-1,CASSWGQPPDGYTF,TGCGCCAGCAGCTGGGGACAGCCTCCGGATGGCTACACCTTC
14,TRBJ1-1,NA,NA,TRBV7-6,CASSLTIKNTEAFF,TGTGCCAGCAGCTTGACAATTAAAAACACTGAAGCTTTCTTT
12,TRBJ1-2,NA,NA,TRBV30,CAWSVVVYGYTF,TGTGCCTGGAGTGTAGTAGTCTATGGCTACACCTTC
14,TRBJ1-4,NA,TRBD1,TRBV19,CASSVQGGNEKLFF,TGTGCCAGTAGCGTACAGGGGGGGAATGAAAAACTGTTTTTT
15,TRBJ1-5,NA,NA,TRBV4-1,CASSQDGQSNQPQHF,TGCGCCAGCAGCCAAGATGGTCAGAGCAATCAGCCCCAGCATTTT
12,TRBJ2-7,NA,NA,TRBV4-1,CASSQDLYEQYF,TGCGCCAGCAGCCAAGACTTGTACGAGCAGTACTTC
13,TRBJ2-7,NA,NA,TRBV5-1,CASSTEGLGEQYF,TGCGCCAGCTCCACAGAAGGCTTAGGCGAGCAGTACTTC